This T cell receptor beta chain was documented in a study of blood T cell repertoires in COVID-19. Overall study: PBMCs, B-cell-depleted T cells, or T cells provided the cDNA or gDNA that made up the material.

Produced via immunoSEQ multiplex PCR; TCRdb's table is partial and in-frame only. Here the sample spans about 140,000 clones, less than 90% being singletons. This CDR3 spans 11 amino acids. The V and J ends lost 7 bases and 5 bases respectively, with 8 bases between them. Germline V CDR1 and CDR2: LNHDA, SQIVND (reference sequence). Material: peripheral blood. V and J are TRBV19 and TRBJ1-1; no clear D gene. The origin of this receptor is a human donor with COVID-19, enrolled during active disease. The donor label of this sample is uncertain. Here the CDR3 reads CASTTVTEAFF. The CDR3 DNA follows: TGTGCCAGTACCACAGTGACTGAAGCTTTCTTT.